This TCR beta chain was captured in a study of T cell responses to AZD1222 COVID-19 vaccine. Here immunoSEQ multiplex PCR was the method, and the copy in TCRdb shows in-frame clones only, minus some. This sample has roughly 170,000 clones, with approximately 94% found just once. Per the germline V gene, CDR1 is SGHVS and CDR2 is FNYEAQ. V lost 5 bases to trimming and J lost 4 bases; unmatched junction nucleotides: 7. The CDR3 extends over 15 amino acids. General study points: The breadth and depth of Spike-specific TCRs increased once two AZD1222 doses had been given. Baseline seropositives among AZD1222 recipients totaled only 5 to 7. Reportedly, nearly half the spike-specific TCRs target unmutated variant regions.

Pooled in the analysis were second doses at about 4 or about 12 weeks. This clone showed up just a few times. Its cognate antigen is unknown. The origin of this receptor is an adult who received the AZD1222 COVID-19 vaccine. The chain recombines TRBV7-6 with TRBJ2-2, with 7 bases fitting TRBD2. The sample in question was peripheral blood, obtained 28 days after the second AZD1222 dose. The CDR3 spells CASSGRTSITGELFF. CDR3 bases: TGTGCCAGCAGCGGCCGGACTAGTATCACCGGGGAGCTGTTTTTT.